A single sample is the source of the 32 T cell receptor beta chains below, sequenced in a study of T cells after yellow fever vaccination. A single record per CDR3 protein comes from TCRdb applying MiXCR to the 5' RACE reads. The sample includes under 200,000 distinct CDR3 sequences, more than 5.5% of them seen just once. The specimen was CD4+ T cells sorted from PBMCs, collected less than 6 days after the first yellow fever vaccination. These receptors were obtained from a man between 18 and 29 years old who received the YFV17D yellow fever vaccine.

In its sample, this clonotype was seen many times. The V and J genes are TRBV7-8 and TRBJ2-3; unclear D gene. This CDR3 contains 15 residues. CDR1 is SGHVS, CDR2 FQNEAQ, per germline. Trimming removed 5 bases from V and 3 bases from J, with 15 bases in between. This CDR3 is CASSLARLRTDTQYF. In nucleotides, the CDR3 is TGTGCCAGCAGCCTTGCACGCCTTAGGACAGATACGCAGTATTTT.

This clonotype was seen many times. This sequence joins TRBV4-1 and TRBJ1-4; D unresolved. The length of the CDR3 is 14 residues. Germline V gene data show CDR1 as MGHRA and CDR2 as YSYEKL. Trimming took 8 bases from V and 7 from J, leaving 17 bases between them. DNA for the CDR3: TGCGCCAGCGGACGGGTGACAATCGGTGAAAAACTGTTTTTT. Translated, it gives CASGRVTIGEKLFF.

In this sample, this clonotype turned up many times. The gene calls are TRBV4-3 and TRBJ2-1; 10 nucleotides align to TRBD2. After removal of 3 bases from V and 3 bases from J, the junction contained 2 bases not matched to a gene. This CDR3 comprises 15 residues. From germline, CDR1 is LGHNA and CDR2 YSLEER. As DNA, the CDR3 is TGCGCCAGCAGCCAGCCTAGCGGGGGCTACAATGAGCAGTTCTTC. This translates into CASSQPSGGYNEQFF.

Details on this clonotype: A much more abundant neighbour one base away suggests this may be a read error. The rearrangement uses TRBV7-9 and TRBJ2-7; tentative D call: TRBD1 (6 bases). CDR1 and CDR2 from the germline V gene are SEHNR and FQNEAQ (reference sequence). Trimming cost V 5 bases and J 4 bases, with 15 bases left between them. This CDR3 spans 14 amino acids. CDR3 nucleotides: TGTGCCAGCAGCCTAAGCGTGGGGGCGTACGAGCAGTACGTC. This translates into CASSLSVGAYEQYV.

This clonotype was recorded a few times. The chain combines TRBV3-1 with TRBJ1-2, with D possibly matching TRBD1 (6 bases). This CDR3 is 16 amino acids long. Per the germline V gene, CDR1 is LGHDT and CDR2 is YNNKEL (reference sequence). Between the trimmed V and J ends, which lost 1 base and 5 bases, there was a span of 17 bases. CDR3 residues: CASSQVSLRTAYGYTF. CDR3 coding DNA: TGTGCCAGCAGCCAAGTTTCCCTGCGGACAGCTTATGGCTACACCTTC.

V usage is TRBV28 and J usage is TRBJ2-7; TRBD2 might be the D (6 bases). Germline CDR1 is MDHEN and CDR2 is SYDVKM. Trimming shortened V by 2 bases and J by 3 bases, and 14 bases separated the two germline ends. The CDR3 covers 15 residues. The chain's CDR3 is CASSLGGSTYYEQYV. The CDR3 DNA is TGTGCCAGCAGTTTAGGGGGGTCCACTTACTACGAGCAGTACGTC.

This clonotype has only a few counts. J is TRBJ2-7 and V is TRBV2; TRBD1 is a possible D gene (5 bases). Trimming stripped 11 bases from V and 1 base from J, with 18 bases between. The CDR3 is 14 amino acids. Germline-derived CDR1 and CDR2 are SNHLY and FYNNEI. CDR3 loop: CASSISGSSYEQYV. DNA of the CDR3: TGTGCCTCCAGCATATCAGGGTCGTCCTACGAGCAGTACGTC.

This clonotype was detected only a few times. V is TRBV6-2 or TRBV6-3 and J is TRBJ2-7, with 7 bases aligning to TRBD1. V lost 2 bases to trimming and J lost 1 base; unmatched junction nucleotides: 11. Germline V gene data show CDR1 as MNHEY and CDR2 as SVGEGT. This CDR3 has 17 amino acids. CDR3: CASSYRRSDRRSYEQYF. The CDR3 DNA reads TGTGCCAGCAGTTACCGCAGATCGGACAGGAGGTCCTACGAGCAGTACTTC.

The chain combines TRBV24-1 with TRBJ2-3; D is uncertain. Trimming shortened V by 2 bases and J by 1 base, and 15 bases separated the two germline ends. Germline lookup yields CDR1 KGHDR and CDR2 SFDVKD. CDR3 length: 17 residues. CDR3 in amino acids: CATSDSRPSVGTDTQYF. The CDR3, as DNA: TGTGCCACCAGTGATTCGAGGCCCTCCGTCGGCACAGATACGCAGTATTTT.

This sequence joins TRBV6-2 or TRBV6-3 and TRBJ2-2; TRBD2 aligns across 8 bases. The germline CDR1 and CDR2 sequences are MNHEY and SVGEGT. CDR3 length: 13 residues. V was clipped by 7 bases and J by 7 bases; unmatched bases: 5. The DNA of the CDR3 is TGTGCCAGCAAACAGCGGGGGAACGGGGAGCTGTTTTTT. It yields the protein CASKQRGNGELFF.

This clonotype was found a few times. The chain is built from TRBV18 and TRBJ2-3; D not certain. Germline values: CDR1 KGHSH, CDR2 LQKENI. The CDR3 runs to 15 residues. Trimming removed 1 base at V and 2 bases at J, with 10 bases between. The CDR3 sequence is CASSPLSGFTDTQYF. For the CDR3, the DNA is TGTGCCAGCTCACCACTATCCGGCTTCACAGATACGCAGTATTTT.

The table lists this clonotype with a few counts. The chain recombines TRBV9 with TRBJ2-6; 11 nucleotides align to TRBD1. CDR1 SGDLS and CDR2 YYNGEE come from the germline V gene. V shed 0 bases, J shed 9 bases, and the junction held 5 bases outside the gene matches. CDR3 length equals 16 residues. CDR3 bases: TGTGCCAGCAGCGTAGACAGGGACAGGGGGTACAACGTCCTGACTTTC. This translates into CASSVDRDRGYNVLTF.

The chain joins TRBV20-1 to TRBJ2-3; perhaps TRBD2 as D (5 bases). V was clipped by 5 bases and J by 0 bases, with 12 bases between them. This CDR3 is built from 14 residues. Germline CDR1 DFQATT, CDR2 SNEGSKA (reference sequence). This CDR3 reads CSADQADSTDTQYF. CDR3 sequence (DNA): TGCAGTGCTGACCAAGCGGACAGCACAGATACGCAGTATTTT.

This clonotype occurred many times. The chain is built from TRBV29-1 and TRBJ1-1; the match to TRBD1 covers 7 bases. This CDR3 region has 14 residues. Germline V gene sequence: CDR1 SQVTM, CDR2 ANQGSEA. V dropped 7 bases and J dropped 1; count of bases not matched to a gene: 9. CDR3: CSAFGGGWNTEAFF. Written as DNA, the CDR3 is TGCAGCGCCTTCGGAGGGGGCTGGAACACTGAAGCTTTCTTT.

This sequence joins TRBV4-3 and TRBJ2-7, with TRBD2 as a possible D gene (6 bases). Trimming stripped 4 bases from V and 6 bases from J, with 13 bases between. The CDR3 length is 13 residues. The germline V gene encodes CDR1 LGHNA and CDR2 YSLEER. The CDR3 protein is CASSPGEAREQYF. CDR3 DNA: TGCGCCAGCAGCCCTGGGGAGGCGCGCGAGCAGTACTTC.

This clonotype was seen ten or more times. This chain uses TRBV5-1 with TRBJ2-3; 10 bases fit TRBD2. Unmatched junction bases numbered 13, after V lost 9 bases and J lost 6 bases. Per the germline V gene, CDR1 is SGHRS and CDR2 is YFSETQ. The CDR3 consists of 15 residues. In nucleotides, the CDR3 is TGCGCCACCATGATCAGCGGGGGGGCCTACGATACGCAGTATTTT. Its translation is CATMISGGAYDTQYF.

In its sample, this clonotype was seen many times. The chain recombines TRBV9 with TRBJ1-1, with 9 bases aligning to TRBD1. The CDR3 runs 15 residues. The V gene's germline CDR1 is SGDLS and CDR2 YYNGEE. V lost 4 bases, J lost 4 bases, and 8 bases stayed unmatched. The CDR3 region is CASSPRTGAGTEAFF. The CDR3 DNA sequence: TGTGCCAGCAGCCCGCGGACAGGGGCCGGCACTGAAGCTTTCTTT.

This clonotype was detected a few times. The CDR3 sequence is CSARVGRAGSTDTQYF. The CDR3 DNA sequence: TGCAGTGCTAGAGTGGGACGGGCAGGGAGCACAGATACGCAGTATTTT. The chain employs TRBV20-1 and TRBJ2-3; either TRBD1 or TRBD2 may fit D (5 bases each). The CDR3 has 16 amino acids. Trimming cost V 1 base and J 0 bases, with 14 bases left between them. Germline CDR1 and CDR2: DFQATT and SNEGSKA (reference sequence).

CDR3 protein: CASSLAGGFDYGYTF. CDR3 nucleotide sequence: TGTGCCAGCAGCTTGGCCGGAGGTTTTGACTATGGCTACACCTTC. This chain connects TRBV5-6 to TRBJ1-2; D is undetermined. The V end was cut by 0 bases, the J end by 3 bases, with 12 bases between. The CDR3 sequence is 15 residues long. Germline loops: CDR1 SGHDT, CDR2 YYEEEE. Full variable domain (rest looked up from reference TRBV5-6 and TRBJ1-2): DAGVTQSPTHLIKTRGQQVTLRCSPKSGHDTVSWYQQALGQGPQFIFQYYEEEERQRGNFPDRFSGHQFPNYSSELNVNALLLGDSALYLCASSLAGGFDYGYTFGSGTRLTVV.

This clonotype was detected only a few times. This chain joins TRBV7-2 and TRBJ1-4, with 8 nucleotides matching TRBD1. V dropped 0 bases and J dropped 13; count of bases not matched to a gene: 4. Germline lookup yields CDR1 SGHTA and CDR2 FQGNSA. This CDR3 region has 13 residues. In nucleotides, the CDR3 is TGTGCCAGCAGCTTAGCCCAGGGGGCGGTACTGTTTTTT. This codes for CASSLAQGAVLFF. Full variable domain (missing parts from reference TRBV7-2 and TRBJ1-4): GAGVSQSPSNKVTEKGKDVELRCDPISGHTALYWYRQSLGQGLEFLIYFQGNSAPDKSGLPSDRFSAERTGGSVSTLTIQRTQQEDSAVYLCASSLAQGAVLFFGSGTQLSVL.

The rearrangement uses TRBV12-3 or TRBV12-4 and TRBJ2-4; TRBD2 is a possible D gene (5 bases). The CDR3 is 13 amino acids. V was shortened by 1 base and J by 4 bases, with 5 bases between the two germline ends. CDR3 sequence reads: CASSLGGKNIQYF. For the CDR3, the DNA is TGTGCCAGCAGTTTAGGAGGGAAAAACATTCAGTACTTC.

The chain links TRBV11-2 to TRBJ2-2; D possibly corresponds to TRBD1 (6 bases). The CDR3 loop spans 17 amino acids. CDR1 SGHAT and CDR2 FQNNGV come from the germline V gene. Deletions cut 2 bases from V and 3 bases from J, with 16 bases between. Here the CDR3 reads CASSLSADRGHTGELFF. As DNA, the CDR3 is TGTGCCAGCAGCTTATCCGCGGACAGAGGCCACACCGGGGAGCTGTTTTTT.

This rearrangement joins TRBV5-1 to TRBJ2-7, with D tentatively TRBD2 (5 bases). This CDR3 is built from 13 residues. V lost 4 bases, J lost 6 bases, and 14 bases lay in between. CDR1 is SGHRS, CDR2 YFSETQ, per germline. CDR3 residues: CASSPDWSAEQYF. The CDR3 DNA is TGCGCCAGCAGCCCGGACTGGAGCGCCGAGCAGTACTTC.

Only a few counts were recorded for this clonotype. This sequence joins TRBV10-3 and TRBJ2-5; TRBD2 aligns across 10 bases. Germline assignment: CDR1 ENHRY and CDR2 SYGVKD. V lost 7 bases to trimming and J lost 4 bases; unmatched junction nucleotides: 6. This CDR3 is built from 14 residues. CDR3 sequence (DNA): TGTGCCATCACCCCCAGCGGGGGGGTAGAGACCCAGTACTTC. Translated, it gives CAITPSGGVETQYF.

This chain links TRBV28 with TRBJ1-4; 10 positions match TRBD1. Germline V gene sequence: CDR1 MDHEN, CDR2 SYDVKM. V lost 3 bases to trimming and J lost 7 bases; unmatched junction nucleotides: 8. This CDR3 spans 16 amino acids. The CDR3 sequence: CASSFLGTGVGEKLFF. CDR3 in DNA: TGTGCCAGCAGTTTTCTCGGGACAGGGGTCGGTGAAAAACTGTTTTTT.

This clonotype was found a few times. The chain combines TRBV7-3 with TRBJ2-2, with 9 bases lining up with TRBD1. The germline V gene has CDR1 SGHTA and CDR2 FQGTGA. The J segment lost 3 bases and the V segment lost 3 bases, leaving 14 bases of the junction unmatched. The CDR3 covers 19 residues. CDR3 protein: CASSLYPTTGGIDTGELFF. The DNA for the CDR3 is TGTGCCAGCAGCTTGTACCCCACTACAGGGGGCATTGACACCGGGGAGCTGTTTTTT.

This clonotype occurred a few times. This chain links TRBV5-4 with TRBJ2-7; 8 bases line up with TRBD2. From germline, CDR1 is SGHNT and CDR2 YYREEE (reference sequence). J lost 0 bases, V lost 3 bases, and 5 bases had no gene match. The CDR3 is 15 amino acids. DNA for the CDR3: TGTGCCAGCAGCTCCCTGGCGGGGGGCTCCTACGAGCAGTACTTC. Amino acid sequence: CASSSLAGGSYEQYF.

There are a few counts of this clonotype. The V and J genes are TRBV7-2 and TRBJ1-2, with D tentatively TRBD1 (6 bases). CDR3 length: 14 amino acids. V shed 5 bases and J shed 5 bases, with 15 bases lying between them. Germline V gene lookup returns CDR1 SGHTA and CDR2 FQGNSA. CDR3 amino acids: CASSTTGYGYGYTF. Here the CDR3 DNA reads TGTGCCAGCAGCACCACAGGGTATGGGTATGGCTACACCTTC.

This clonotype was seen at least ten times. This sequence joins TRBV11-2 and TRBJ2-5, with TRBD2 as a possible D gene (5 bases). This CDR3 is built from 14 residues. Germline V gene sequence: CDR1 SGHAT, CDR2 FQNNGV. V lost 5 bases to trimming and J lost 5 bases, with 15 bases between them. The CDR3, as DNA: TGTGCCAGCAGCCGTGAGGGTCATCTGGAGACCCAGTACTTC. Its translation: CASSREGHLETQYF.

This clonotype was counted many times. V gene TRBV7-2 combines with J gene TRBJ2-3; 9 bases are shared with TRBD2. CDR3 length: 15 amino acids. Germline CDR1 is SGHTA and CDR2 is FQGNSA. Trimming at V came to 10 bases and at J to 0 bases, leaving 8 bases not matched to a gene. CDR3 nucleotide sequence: TGTGCCACCCGCGGGGGGGCCTCTAGCACAGATACGCAGTATTTT. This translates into CATRGGASSTDTQYF.

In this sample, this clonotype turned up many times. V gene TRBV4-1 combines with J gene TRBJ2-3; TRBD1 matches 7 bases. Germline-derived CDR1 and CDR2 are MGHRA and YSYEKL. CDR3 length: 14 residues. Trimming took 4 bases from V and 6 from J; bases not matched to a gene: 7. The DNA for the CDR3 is TGCGCCAGCAGCCCTCGGGACAGCCCCGATACGCAGTATTTT. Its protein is CASSPRDSPDTQYF.

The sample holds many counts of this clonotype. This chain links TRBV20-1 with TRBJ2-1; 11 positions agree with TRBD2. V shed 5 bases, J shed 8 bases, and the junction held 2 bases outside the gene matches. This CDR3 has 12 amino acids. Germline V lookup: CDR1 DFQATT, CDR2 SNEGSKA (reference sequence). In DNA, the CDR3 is TGCAGTGCTGTGGGACTAGCGGATGAGCAGTTCTTC. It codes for CSAVGLADEQFF.